This is a list of T cell receptor beta chains from one sample in a study of blood T cell repertoires in COVID-19. TCRdb keeps only in-frame clones here, not all; method: immunoSEQ multiplex PCR. The sample contains fewer than 350,000 clones, 88% of which appear only once. Sequencing used peripheral blood. The receptors were gathered from a woman aged 30 to 39 with COVID-19, enrolled during active disease. Each CDR3 is given with its conserved first and last residue. A D gene is named only where the DNA matches it firmly. Some rows mark clone size as missing; the rest say once, few, many or name a class of expanded clone.

V gene: TRBV4-1
D gene: TRBD2
clone size: once
J gene: TRBJ2-5
CDR3 protein: CASSQGLAGEHGETQYF
CDR3 DNA: TGCGCCAGCAGCCAAGGACTAGCGGGGGAACATGGAGAGACCCAGTACTTC

V gene: TRBV3-1/TRBV3-2
D gene: TRBD1
clone size: NA
J gene: TRBJ2-2
CDR3 protein: CASAQTGFGGELFF
CDR3 DNA: TGTGCCAGCGCTCAGACAGGGTTTGGAGGGGAGCTGTTTTTT

V gene: TRBV19
D gene: NA
clone size: once
J gene: TRBJ1-6
CDR3 protein: CASSPSRDSPLHF
CDR3 DNA: TGTGCCAGTAGCCCCTCGAGGGATTCACCCCTCCACTTT

V gene: TRBV5-1
D gene: TRBD2
clone size: NA
J gene: TRBJ2-2
CDR3 protein: CASSRGLSQTGELFF
CDR3 DNA: TGCGCCAGCAGCCGGGGACTAAGTCAAACCGGGGAGCTGTTTTTT

V gene: TRBV7-2
D gene: TRBD1
clone size: NA
J gene: TRBJ1-6
CDR3 protein: CASSTRGQGPSPLHF
CDR3 DNA: TGTGCCAGCAGCACCCGAGGACAGGGTCCTTCACCCCTCCACTTT

V gene: TRBV7-9
D gene: TRBD1
clone size: NA
J gene: TRBJ1-1
CDR3 protein: CASSWGQGTEAFF
CDR3 DNA: TGTGCCAGCAGCTGGGGACAGGGCACTGAAGCTTTCTTT

V gene: TRBV15
D gene: NA
clone size: NA
J gene: TRBJ2-2
CDR3 protein: CATSRGIGVVLGELFF
CDR3 DNA: TGTGCCACCAGCAGAGGAATAGGGGTGGTGCTCGGGGAGCTGTTTTTT

V gene: TRBV9
D gene: TRBD1
clone size: once
J gene: TRBJ1-1
CDR3 protein: CASSVAAGGNTEAFF
CDR3 DNA: TGTGCCAGCAGCGTAGCCGCAGGGGGGAACACTGAAGCTTTCTTT

V gene: TRBV15
D gene: TRBD2
clone size: once
J gene: TRBJ2-5
CDR3 protein: CATSRDRGGAAETQYF
CDR3 DNA: TGTGCCACCAGCAGAGATCGCGGGGGGGCCGCAGAGACCCAGTACTTC

V gene: TRBV29-1
D gene: TRBD1
clone size: NA
J gene: TRBJ2-2
CDR3 protein: CSVHGQGGGGELFF
CDR3 DNA: TGCAGCGTCCATGGACAGGGCGGCGGCGGGGAGCTGTTTTTT

V gene: TRBV2
D gene: NA
clone size: NA
J gene: TRBJ2-3
CDR3 protein: CASRGQSDTQYF
CDR3 DNA: TGTGCCAGCAGAGGACAGTCAGATACGCAGTATTTT

V gene: TRBV2
D gene: NA
clone size: NA
J gene: TRBJ1-5
CDR3 protein: CASTEVGGGVQPQHF
CDR3 DNA: TGTGCCAGCACTGAGGTTGGGGGAGGGGTCCAGCCCCAGCATTTT

V gene: TRBV9
D gene: NA
clone size: NA
J gene: TRBJ1-3
CDR3 protein: CASSVRAFTSGNTIYF
CDR3 DNA: TGTGCCAGCAGCGTCAGGGCCTTCACGTCTGGAAACACCATATATTTT

V gene: TRBV7-2
D gene: TRBD2
clone size: NA
J gene: TRBJ2-5
CDR3 protein: CASSFSGGAETQYF
CDR3 DNA: TGTGCCAGCAGCTTTAGCGGGGGGGCTGAGACCCAGTACTTC

V gene: TRBV5-8
D gene: NA
clone size: NA
J gene: TRBJ1-2
CDR3 protein: CASSLDRRSHGYTF
CDR3 DNA: TGTGCCAGCAGCTTGGATCGGAGGTCCCATGGCTACACCTTC

V gene: TRBV7-9
D gene: TRBD2
clone size: NA
J gene: TRBJ2-3
CDR3 protein: CASTKGLGLYTDTQYF
CDR3 DNA: TGTGCCAGCACCAAGGGGCTGGGACTATACACAGATACGCAGTATTTT

V gene: TRBV7-9
D gene: NA
clone size: NA
J gene: TRBJ1-3
CDR3 protein: CASSFVGNSGNTIYF
CDR3 DNA: TGTGCCAGCAGCTTTGTCGGGAACTCTGGAAACACCATATATTTT

V gene: TRBV4-3
D gene: TRBD1
clone size: NA
J gene: TRBJ1-2
CDR3 protein: CAKNRGRRYGYTF
CDR3 DNA: TGCGCCAAGAACAGGGGGCGCAGATATGGCTACACCTTC

V gene: TRBV7-9
D gene: NA
clone size: NA
J gene: TRBJ1-5
CDR3 protein: CASSLEGANQPQHF
CDR3 DNA: TGTGCCAGCAGCTTAGAAGGAGCTAATCAGCCCCAGCATTTT

V gene: TRBV5-6
D gene: NA
clone size: NA
J gene: TRBJ1-2
CDR3 protein: CASSQAGDGYGYTF
CDR3 DNA: TGTGCCAGCAGTCAGGCAGGGGACGGCTATGGCTACACCTTC

V gene: TRBV18
D gene: NA
clone size: NA
J gene: TRBJ1-6
CDR3 protein: CASSKDRQDNSPLHF
CDR3 DNA: TGTGCCAGCTCTAAAGATAGACAGGATAATTCACCCCTCCACTTT

V gene: TRBV10-3
D gene: NA
clone size: NA
J gene: TRBJ2-2
CDR3 protein: CAISDLGGDTGELFF
CDR3 DNA: TGTGCCATCAGTGATCTTGGGGGCGACACCGGGGAGCTGTTTTTT

V gene: TRBV9
D gene: TRBD1
clone size: NA
J gene: TRBJ1-2
CDR3 protein: CASSTTGDGYTF
CDR3 DNA: TGTGCCAGCAGCACGACAGGGGATGGCTACACCTTC

V gene: TRBV4-1
D gene: NA
clone size: NA
J gene: TRBJ1-2
CDR3 protein: CASSQGPQGAEDGYTF
CDR3 DNA: TGCGCCAGCAGCCAAGGCCCCCAAGGGGCTGAGGATGGCTACACCTTC